This T cell receptor (beta chain) was captured in a study of T-cell reconstitution after alpha-beta-depleted transplantation in children. This clonotype occurred many times. V was shortened by 0 bases and J by 0 bases, with 8 bases between the two germline ends. This CDR3 contains 14 residues. Looked up from germline, CDR1 is DFQATT and CDR2 is SNEGSKA (reference sequence). A library of TCRbeta sequences, prepared with unique molecular identifiers, was generated. A single record per CDR3 protein comes from TCRdb applying MiXCR to the PCR reads. The repertoire includes about 90,000 distinct CDR3 sequences, approximately 8.4% of them detected once, and roughly 7% sits in the top ten.

The clonotype originates from a human donor who donated a stem cell graft to a child with congenital amegakaryocytic thrombocytopenia. The starting material was PBMCs from the stem cell graft donor, obtained from the stem cell graft. The chain is built from TRBV20-1 and TRBJ2-5; D possibly corresponds to TRBD2 (6 bases). CDR3 amino acids: CSARDGGYQETQYF. CDR3 DNA sequence: TGCAGTGCTAGAGATGGAGGGTACCAAGAGACCCAGTACTTC.